This T cell receptor (beta chain) is from a study of blood T cells in healthy people across ages. In the study overall: Through template switching, about one barcoded beta molecule was captured per two T cells, as measured in model experiments.

V lost 2 bases, J lost 8 bases, and 3 bases stayed unmatched. CDR1 MNHNS and CDR2 SASEGT come from the germline V gene. The CDR3 has 13 amino acids. Using a J-beta primer mix together with a sample-barcoded 5' primer, a second PCR was run for 7 to 11 cycles. Per sample, CDR3-containing paired-end reads numbered at least 2.5 million. One entry per CDR3 protein, called by TCRdb with MiXCR from the 5' RACE reads. The sample contains hundreds of thousands of distinct CDR3 sequences, about 28% of which appear only once. The sequencing sample was made of blood. The clonotype comes from a woman at least 80 years old in good health. The V call is TRBV6-1, the J call TRBJ2-1; 7 bases are shared with TRBD1. The CDR3 region is CASSETGVDEQFF. DNA of the CDR3: TGTGCCAGCAGTGAAACAGGGGTGGATGAGCAGTTCTTC.